A selection of T cell receptor beta chains follows, all from one sample in a study of T-cell reconstitution after alpha-beta-depleted transplantation in children. TCRdb processed the PCR reads anew with MiXCR; each CDR3 protein has one entry. The table shows about 980,000 distinct CDR3 sequences, with roughly 29% occurring only once. The sequencing here drew on PBMCs, mostly from graft donor cells, taken 360 days after TCRalphabeta/CD19-depleted stem cell transplant. Every receptor here comes from a boy under two years old who had a stem cell transplant for SCID, so the T cells may come from the graft donor. Both conserved end residues are part of each CDR3. D genes are given only for firm matches. Only some rows state a clone size, as once, few, many or a class for expanded clones.

>TRBJ2-1|.|TRBV4-3|.
CASSQATRVDEQFF
TGCGCCAGCAGCCAAGCCACGCGGGTGGATGAGCAGTTCTTC
>TRBJ1-3|few|TRBV6-5|.
CASSYSRVGDTIYF
TGTGCCAGCAGTTACTCGCGGGTAGGAGACACCATATATTTT
>TRBJ2-1|.|TRBV3-1|TRBD1
CASSQERWGQGTEQFF
TGTGCCAGCAGCCAAGAGAGGTGGGGACAGGGAACTGAGCAGTTCTTC
>TRBJ1-1|once|TRBV20-1|.
CSALSGTEAFF
TGCAGTGCCCTCTCGGGCACTGAAGCTTTCTTT
>TRBJ1-4|.|TRBV5-1|.
CASSYQGRNEKLFF
TGCGCCAGCAGTTACCAGGGGCGTAATGAAAAACTGTTTTTT
>TRBJ2-3|.|TRBV11-2|TRBD2
CASSPWVVGLAGPTDTQYF
TGTGCCAGCAGTCCATGGGTCGTTGGGCTAGCGGGGCCCACAGATACGCAGTATTTT
>TRBJ2-2|.|TRBV6-1|.
CASSGGVGSTGELFF
TGTGCCAGCAGTGGGGGGGTGGGGTCGACCGGGGAGCTGTTTTTT
>TRBJ2-3|once|TRBV9|.
CASSVGELISTDTQYF
TGTGCCAGCAGCGTAGGGGAATTAATTAGCACAGATACGCAGTATTTT
>TRBJ2-1|few|TRBV3-1|.
CASSSQTNEQFF
TGTGCCAGCAGCTCCCAGACCAATGAGCAGTTCTTC
>TRBJ2-5|once|TRBV28|TRBD1
CASSLSLGQGPGETQYF
TGTGCCAGCAGTTTATCCCTGGGACAGGGGCCAGGGGAGACCCAGTACTTC
>TRBJ2-7|.|TRBV5-1|.
CASRRLSTVPFYEQYF
TGCGCCAGCCGCCGACTATCGACAGTCCCCTTCTACGAGCAGTACTTC
>TRBJ1-6|.|TRBV6-2/TRBV6-3|.
CASATGGLSYNSPLHF
TGTGCCAGCGCCACCGGAGGTCTCTCCTATAATTCACCCCTCCACTTT
>TRBJ2-2|.|TRBV20-1|TRBD2
CSARDSAGGPTGELFF
TGCAGTGCTAGAGATTCAGCGGGGGGCCCCACCGGGGAGCTGTTTTTT
>TRBJ2-3|few|TRBV20-1|.
CSASWVFSTDTQYF
TGCAGTGCTAGTTGGGTTTTTAGCACAGATACGCAGTATTTT
>TRBJ1-1|many|TRBV28|.
CASRGGPNTEAFF
TGTGCCAGCAGGGGGGGTCCGAACACTGAAGCTTTCTTT
>TRBJ2-2|.|TRBV4-1|TRBD2
CASSHYLSGVGELFF
TGCGCCAGCAGCCACTACCTTAGCGGGGTAGGGGAGCTGTTTTTT
>TRBJ2-1|many|TRBV3-1|TRBD2
CASSLSGGEFPDEQFF
TGTGCCAGCAGCCTCTCGGGAGGGGAGTTCCCGGATGAGCAGTTCTTC
>TRBJ2-7|.|TRBV4-1|.
CASSQVFRDGYEQYF
TGCGCCAGCAGCCAAGTCTTCAGGGACGGATACGAGCAGTACTTC
>TRBJ2-5|.|TRBV11-1|TRBD1
CASSLGATLGQGRETQYF
TGTGCCAGCAGCTTAGGCGCCACTCTCGGACAGGGGAGGGAGACCCAGTACTTC
>TRBJ1-3|few|TRBV7-6|.
CASSLEPSPGVGNTIYF
TGTGCCAGCAGCTTAGAACCCTCTCCTGGGGTCGGAAACACCATATATTTT
>TRBJ2-5|few|TRBV6-2/TRBV6-3|TRBD1
CASSQAGTGVRETQYF
TGTGCCAGCAGCCAGGCGGGGACAGGGGTAAGAGAGACCCAGTACTTC
>TRBJ1-2|few|TRBV2|.
CASSGDRSFYGYTF
TGTGCCAGCAGTGGCGACAGGAGTTTCTATGGCTACACCTTC
>TRBJ1-1|.|TRBV7-9|.
CASTDSLNTEAFF
TGTGCCAGCACCGACAGCTTGAACACTGAAGCTTTCTTT
>TRBJ1-1|.|TRBV27|.
CASSLDRAGAEAFF
TGTGCCAGCAGCTTGGACCGGGCGGGGGCTGAAGCTTTCTTT
>TRBJ1-1|few|TRBV24-1|.
CATSDGTLNTEAFF
TGTGCCACCAGTGACGGGACGCTGAACACTGAAGCTTTCTTT
>TRBJ2-1|.|TRBV5-5|TRBD1
CASSGTRGRGSYNEQFF
TGTGCCAGCAGCGGGACCAGGGGGCGCGGTTCTTACAATGAGCAGTTCTTC
>TRBJ2-7|.|TRBV5-1|.
CASRAQVGYEQYF
TGCGCCAGTCGAGCGCAGGTGGGCTACGAGCAGTACTTC
>TRBJ1-5|once|TRBV12-3/TRBV12-4|TRBD1
CASSLDRGRFSQPQHF
TGTGCCAGCAGTTTAGACAGGGGGCGTTTCAGTCAGCCCCAGCATTTT
>TRBJ2-2|.|TRBV4-2|.
CASSPPGNGELFF
TGTGCCAGCAGCCCACCGGGAAACGGGGAGCTGTTTTTT